This T cell receptor beta chain originates from a study of identical twins. The donor group consisted entirely of healthy Caucasians. TCRdb ran MiXCR on the 5' RACE reads and lists one entry per CDR3 protein. This sample has 1.5 million or so distinct CDR3 sequences; less than 40% occur once, and the top ten carry roughly 0.3%. Germline values: CDR1 DFQATT, CDR2 SNEGSKA (reference sequence). The CDR3 has 13 residues. V dropped 5 bases and J dropped 8; count of bases not matched to a gene: 7. Study-wide points: Out-of-frame beta sequences exhibited a weaker degree of excess twin sharing. Partly confounded zero-insertion analyses could result from invariant MAIT and iNKT cells.

This clonotype was detected a few times. Its antigen is currently unknown. The chain recombines TRBV20-1 with TRBJ1-4; 8 nucleotides line up with TRBD1. The sample taken for sequencing was cord blood. The receptor was derived from a newborn girl in good health. The CDR3, as DNA: TGCAGTGCTGACAGGGGAGGGGGCGAAAAACTGTTTTTT. Encoded protein: CSADRGGGEKLFF.